A single sample gave rise to the 17 T cell receptor beta chains below, sequenced in a study of blood T cell repertoires in COVID-19. Data came from immunoSEQ multiplex PCR; TCRdb stores just in-frame clones and leaves some out. This sample has some 160,000 clones, with roughly three quarters found just once. Sequencing input: peripheral blood. The receptors were sampled from a man between 60 and 75 years old with acute or convalescent COVID-19.

This chain joins TRBV28 and TRBJ2-7, with TRBD1 as a possible D gene (5 bases). Trimming shortened V by 6 bases and J by 3 bases, and 12 bases separated the two germline ends. This CDR3 spans 13 amino acids. Germline V gene lookup returns CDR1 MDHEN and CDR2 SYDVKM. In DNA, the CDR3 is TGTGCCAGCAGCACAGGTTCATACTACGAGCAGTACTTC. Its translation: CASSTGSYYEQYF.

This chain uses TRBV30 with TRBJ2-2, with a weak D call TRBD2 (6 bases). This CDR3 region has 16 residues. V lost 8 bases and J 3 bases, leaving 22 bases between the germline ends. Germline values: CDR1 GTSNPN, CDR2 SVGIG (reference sequence). CDR3 amino acids: CALSGVAGGDTGELFF. The DNA for the CDR3 is TGTGCCCTTTCGGGGGTAGCCGGAGGGGACACCGGGGAGCTGTTTTTT.

The chain joins TRBV7-6 to TRBJ2-3; the match to TRBD1 covers 7 bases. The CDR3 covers 16 residues. The germline CDR1 and CDR2 sequences are SGHVS and FNYEAQ. With 4 bases clipped from V and 2 bases from J, the junction kept 9 bases outside the gene matches. The CDR3 sequence is CASSSPPGGNTDTQYF. The CDR3 DNA follows: TGTGCCAGCAGCTCTCCCCCAGGGGGAAACACAGATACGCAGTATTTT.

CDR3 nucleotides: TGTGCCACCTCCGGGACAGGCGATTACAATGAGCAGTTCTTC. It translates to CATSGTGDYNEQFF. The V gene is TRBV24-1, the J gene TRBJ2-1; 8 nucleotides line up with TRBD1. CDR3 length: 14 amino acids. In germline, CDR1 is KGHDR, CDR2 SFDVKD. V lost 9 bases and J lost 4; bases outside the gene matches: 7.

The chain has TRBV30 and TRBJ1-1; no firm D call. This CDR3 has 13 amino acids. With 4 bases removed from V and 0 bases from J, the gap between germline ends came to 9 bases. In germline, CDR1 is GTSNPN, CDR2 SVGIG (reference sequence). The CDR3, as DNA: TGTGCCTGGACCGTCCCAGTGAACACTGAAGCTTTCTTT. It specifies CAWTVPVNTEAFF.

This sequence joins TRBV14 and TRBJ2-2, with TRBD2 matching 7 bases. With V trimmed by 4 bases and J by 7 bases, 3 bases remained unmatched. The length of the CDR3 is 13 residues. CDR1 and CDR2 from the germline V gene are SGHDN and FVKESK. Written as DNA, the CDR3 is TGTGCCAGCAGCCCTCGGACTAGCGGGGAGCTGTTTTTT. It encodes CASSPRTSGELFF.

DNA for the CDR3: TGTGCCAGCAGCCAAGAGAGGGCAGAAAACATTCAGTACTTC. This codes for CASSQERAENIQYF. The chain joins TRBV4-2 to TRBJ2-4; a weak D match, TRBD2 (5 bases). Germline V gene lookup returns CDR1 LGHNA and CDR2 YNFKEQ. Trimming took 0 bases from V and 5 from J, leaving 8 bases between them. CDR3 length: 14 amino acids.

The chain is built from TRBV18 and TRBJ1-2; no reliable D call. V lost 0 bases and J lost 3, with 11 bases in between. Germline V gives CDR1 KGHSH, CDR2 LQKENI. This CDR3 contains 15 residues. CDR3: CASSPPNVQHYGYTF. The CDR3 DNA sequence: TGTGCCAGCTCACCACCCAATGTACAGCACTATGGCTACACCTTC.

This clone was detected once. This chain joins TRBV30 and TRBJ2-3, with 15 bases matching TRBD2. CDR1 GTSNPN and CDR2 SVGIG come from the germline V gene (reference sequence). The CDR3 has 15 amino acids. Trimming took 0 bases from V and 6 from J; bases not matched to a gene: 1. In DNA, the CDR3 is TGTGCCTGGAGTGTAGGACTAGCGGGAGGGGATACGCAGTATTTT. This sequence encodes CAWSVGLAGGDTQYF.

This chain connects TRBV19 to TRBJ2-2, with 7 bases matching TRBD1. Trimming removed 4 bases from V and 1 base from J; junction bases left unmatched: 6. The germline V gene has CDR1 LNHDA and CDR2 SQIVND (reference sequence). CDR3 size: 16 residues. The CDR3 DNA is TGTGCCAGTAGTACCACGGACAGGTTGAACACCGGGGAGCTGTTTTTT. It encodes CASSTTDRLNTGELFF.

Comments on this clone: Because the CDR3's place on the DNA is in doubt, the DNA is left out and the CDR3 is given as listed by TCRdb. The chain uses TRBV21-1 and TRBJ2-4; TRBD1 was called by the table and not checked on the DNA. TRBV21-1 is flagged as a pseudogene. Termini included, the CDR3 measures 20 amino acids. CDR3 amino acids: CASSKDFGQGSVLAKNIQYF.

The rearrangement links TRBV28 to TRBJ1-2, with D tentatively TRBD1 (5 bases). The CDR3 consists of 15 residues. CDR1 and CDR2 (germline): MDHEN, SYDVKM. Deletions cut 6 bases from V and 8 bases from J, with 22 bases between. In DNA, the CDR3 is TGTGCCAGCAGCGCCGCCGTAAGGGGCTCGGAGGGCTACACCTTC. Translated: CASSAAVRGSEGYTF.

This chain joins TRBV30 and TRBJ1-5; TRBD1 aligns across 10 bases. With V trimmed by 8 bases and J by 5 bases, 15 bases remained unmatched. CDR3 length: 16 amino acids. From germline, CDR1 is GTSNPN and CDR2 SVGIG (reference sequence). The CDR3 region is CAMGTGANFDYQPQHF. The DNA for the CDR3 is TGTGCCATGGGGACAGGGGCGAACTTCGACTATCAGCCCCAGCATTTT.

The J gene is TRBJ2-7, the V gene TRBV7-8; TRBD1 matches 7 bases. Trimming removed 5 bases from V and 2 bases from J; junction bases left unmatched: 9. The CDR3 has 15 residues. Germline V lookup: CDR1 SGHVS, CDR2 FQNEAQ. CDR3 region: CASSLTNRGPYEQYF. For the CDR3, the DNA is TGTGCCAGCAGCCTGACGAACAGGGGCCCCTACGAGCAGTACTTC.

The rearrangement joins TRBV18 to TRBJ2-1, with unresolved D. The CDR3 is 12 residues long. Germline V CDR1 and CDR2: KGHSH, LQKENI. The V gene lost 2 bases and the J gene lost 6 bases, with 5 bases spanning the gap. CDR3 sequence reads: CASSPYFNEQFF. The CDR3 nucleotides read TGTGCCAGCTCACCATACTTCAATGAGCAGTTCTTC. Variable domain in full (rest from reference TRBV18 and TRBJ2-1): NAGVMQNPRHLVRRRGQEARLRCSPMKGHSHVYWYRQLPEEGLKFMVYLQKENIIDESGMPKERFSAEFPKEGPSILRIQQVVRGDSAAYFCASSPYFNEQFFGPGTRLTVL.

In its sample, this clone was seen a few times. The chain couples TRBV19 to TRBJ2-7; D perhaps matches TRBD2 (5 bases). The ends were cut back, 3 bases at V and 2 bases at J, with 8 bases in the middle. The CDR3 contains 13 residues. Germline V gives CDR1 LNHDA, CDR2 SQIVND (reference sequence). CDR3 nucleotide sequence: TGTGCCAGTAGTATCGGGATCACCTACGAGCAGTACTTC. It yields the protein CASSIGITYEQYF.

This chain uses TRBV27 with TRBJ2-7, with 8 positions matching TRBD1. V was clipped by 3 bases and J by 2 bases; unmatched bases: 9. This CDR3 comprises 16 residues. CDR1 is MNHEY and CDR2 is SMNVEV in the germline V gene (reference sequence). CDR3 amino acids: CASSFSQGAGAYEQYF. DNA for the CDR3: TGTGCCAGCAGTTTCTCCCAGGGGGCCGGAGCCTACGAGCAGTACTTC.